Each of the 18 T cell receptor beta chains below was sequenced from the same sample in a study of cytomegalovirus exposure and HLA in healthy donors. The PCR was carried out with 60 Vbeta primers and 13 Jbeta primers. Assay used: immunoSEQ multiplex PCR; TCRdb lists only in-frame clones, some missing. Among approximately 110,000 clones listed, over 60% were seen once. Sequences were obtained from PBMCs. The receptor set was obtained from a man in his forties in good health and CMV-seropositive.

The chain employs TRBV5-4 and TRBJ2-5; 9 bases fit TRBD2. The CDR3 is 15 amino acids. V was clipped by 4 bases and J by 5 bases; unmatched bases: 9. Germline V gene data show CDR1 as SGHNT and CDR2 as YYREEE (reference sequence). CDR3: CASSPAGGPGETQYF. The CDR3 DNA reads as TGTGCCAGCAGCCCCGCGGGGGGGCCGGGGGAGACCCAGTACTTC.

In this sample, this clone turned up a few times. This chain links TRBV14 with TRBJ1-1; TRBD1 matches at 12 bases. The CDR3 covers 16 residues. Germline-derived CDR1 and CDR2 are SGHDN and FVKESK. V trimming: 3 bases; J trimming: 3 bases; junction bases outside the gene matches: 5. CDR3 DNA sequence: TGTGCCAGCAGCCAGGGACAGGGGGCCTGGTACACTGAAGCTTTCTTT. This encodes CASSQGQGAWYTEAFF.

To note about this clone: An end of the junction does not agree with germline; a read error may underlie this. The CDR3 here is CSSSPTGLSMNTEAFF. CDR3 sequence (DNA): TGTTCCAGCAGCCCAACGGGACTTTCCATGAACACTGAAGCTTTCTTT. This sequence joins TRBV7-9 and TRBJ1-1, with TRBD1 as a possible D gene (5 bases). CDR1 and CDR2 from the germline V gene are SEHNR and FQNEAQ (reference sequence). This CDR3 region has 16 residues.

The J gene is TRBJ1-5, the V gene TRBV11-2; 8 bases fit TRBD1. After removal of 5 bases from V and 6 bases from J, the junction contained 9 bases not matched to a gene. Germline V CDR1 and CDR2: SGHAT, FQNNGV. There are 15 residues in the CDR3. This CDR3 is CASSKDRGLGQPQHF. For the CDR3, the DNA is TGTGCCAGCAGCAAAGACAGGGGTCTCGGTCAGCCCCAGCATTTT.

The chain couples TRBV5-6 to TRBJ1-2, with 9 bases aligning to TRBD1. CDR1 is SGHDT, CDR2 YYEEEE, per germline. There are 14 residues in the CDR3. The trim removed 4 bases at V and 8 bases at J, leaving 9 bases unmatched. The CDR3 region has the DNA TGTGCCAGCAGCCCGGGGACAGGGCAAGGCGGCTACACCTTC. Translated, it gives CASSPGTGQGGYTF.

The V and J genes are TRBV5-6 and TRBJ2-1, with 7 bases that match TRBD2. With 4 bases clipped from V and 0 bases from J, the junction kept 7 bases outside the gene matches. This CDR3 region has 16 residues. The germline V gene encodes CDR1 SGHDT and CDR2 YYEEEE. In DNA, the CDR3 is TGTGCCAGCAGCCCCTGGGGGAGGGGCTCCTACAATGAGCAGTTCTTC. It is translated as CASSPWGRGSYNEQFF.

The chain combines TRBV28 with TRBJ1-2, with D unclear. Trimming removed 5 bases at V and 4 bases at J, with 14 bases between. This CDR3 has 14 residues. Germline V gene data show CDR1 as MDHEN and CDR2 as SYDVKM. The CDR3 sequence: CASSASGKIYGYTF. The CDR3 nucleotides read TGTGCCAGCAGTGCCTCCGGGAAGATCTATGGCTACACCTTC.

This chain connects TRBV7-9 to TRBJ2-7; TRBD1 agrees at 8 bases. The V segment lost 5 bases and the J segment 1 base; nucleotides outside the gene matches: 7. This CDR3 has 15 amino acids. Germline loops: CDR1 SEHNR, CDR2 FQNEAQ (reference sequence). The DNA of the CDR3 is TGTGCCAGCAGCCCGCGGACAGGGCTGTCCTACGAGCAGTACTTC. Translated: CASSPRTGLSYEQYF.

The genes are TRBV6-6 and TRBJ2-7; the match to TRBD1 covers 10 bases. CDR3 length equals 15 residues. The V gene end was trimmed by 2 bases and the J gene end by 2 bases; junction bases not matched to a gene: 3. Germline CDR1 reads MNHNY; CDR2 reads SVGAGI (reference sequence). Written as DNA, the CDR3 is TGTGCCAGCAGTTACGGGGGACAGGGGACCTACGAGCAGTACTTC. Residues: CASSYGGQGTYEQYF.

This clone was seen a handful of times. The CDR3 DNA is TGTGCCACCAGCAAGAGGGGGGGCCGGGATGAGCAGTTCTTC. Translation gives CATSKRGGRDEQFF. V gene TRBV15 combines with J gene TRBJ2-1; TRBD2 is a possible D gene (7 bases). V lost 4 bases, J lost 8 bases, and 15 bases lay in between. CDR1 and CDR2 from the germline V gene are LNHNV and YYDKDF (reference sequence). The CDR3 has 14 amino acids.

This clone was seen only a few times. The genes are TRBV7-2 and TRBJ1-2; D is possibly TRBD1 (5 bases). Germline values: CDR1 SGHTA, CDR2 FQGNSA. Trimming stripped 5 bases from V and 2 bases from J, with 9 bases between. The CDR3 length is 13 residues. The CDR3 sequence: CASSRPGNYGYTF. CDR3 nucleotides: TGTGCCAGCAGCCGTCCAGGGAACTATGGCTACACCTTC.

The chain combines TRBV7-2 with TRBJ1-2, with 10 bases that match TRBD1. The ends lost 1 base at V and 7 bases at J; junction bases unmatched: 3. The CDR3 has 14 amino acids. CDR1 and CDR2 from the germline V gene are SGHTA and FQGNSA. In DNA form, the CDR3 reads TGTGCCAGCAGCTTAGGGGACAGGGGAAGTGGCTACACCTTC. This codes for CASSLGDRGSGYTF. The full variable domain, completed using reference TRBV7-2 and TRBJ1-2, is GAGVSQSPSNKVTEKGKDVELRCDPISGHTALYWYRQSLGQGLEFLIYFQGNSAPDKSGLPSDRFSAERTGGSVSTLTIQRTQQEDSAVYLCASSLGDRGSGYTFGSGTRLTVV.

The chain employs TRBV7-9 and TRBJ2-5, with 13 bases matching TRBD2. Germline V gives CDR1 SEHNR, CDR2 FQNEAQ (reference sequence). The CDR3 runs 19 residues. With 5 bases clipped from V and 1 base from J, the junction kept 13 bases outside the gene matches. The chain's CDR3 is CASSRSPLLAGGPQETQYF. The CDR3 region has the DNA TGTGCCAGCAGCCGTTCTCCCTTACTAGCGGGAGGGCCCCAAGAGACCCAGTACTTC.

The chain couples TRBV2 to TRBJ1-1, with TRBD1 identical over 10 bases. The J segment lost 5 bases and the V segment lost 7 bases, leaving 4 bases of the junction unmatched. This CDR3 has 13 amino acids. Per the germline V gene, CDR1 is SNHLY and CDR2 is FYNNEI. The CDR3 loop reads CASTDRGLTEAFF. DNA of the CDR3: TGTGCCAGCACCGACAGGGGGCTAACTGAAGCTTTCTTT.

The chain carries TRBV28 and TRBJ1-6; D remains unclear. The CDR3 covers 14 residues. Germline V lookup: CDR1 MDHEN, CDR2 SYDVKM. The V gene lost 4 bases and the J gene lost 8 bases, with 12 bases spanning the gap. The chain's CDR3 is CASSYGTRDSPLHF. The CDR3 region has the DNA TGTGCCAGCAGTTATGGCACGAGGGATTCACCCCTCCACTTT.

The chain uses TRBV9 and TRBJ2-7; 7 bases are a match to TRBD1. The V segment lost 3 bases and the J segment 1 base; nucleotides outside the gene matches: 4. The CDR3 contains 14 residues. Germline loops: CDR1 SGDLS, CDR2 YYNGEE. The CDR3 region has the DNA TGTGCCAGCAGCGGACAGGGCCAATCCTACGAGCAGTACTTC. Amino acids: CASSGQGQSYEQYF.

This chain uses TRBV30 with TRBJ2-7; perhaps TRBD1 as D (5 bases). Germline loops: CDR1 GTSNPN, CDR2 SVGIG (reference sequence). CDR3 length: 12 amino acids. The V end was cut by 2 bases, the J end by 3 bases, with 8 bases between. The CDR3, as DNA: TGTGCCTGGAGTACAGGCCGCTACGAGCAGTACTTC. This codes for CAWSTGRYEQYF.

A few counts support this clone. This chain connects TRBV30 to TRBJ2-4; 10 bases are shared with TRBD1. The CDR3 has 14 amino acids. After removal of 8 bases from V and 1 base from J, the junction contained 5 bases not matched to a gene. The germline CDR1 and CDR2 sequences are GTSNPN and SVGIG (reference sequence). The CDR3 DNA is TGTGCCGGGGGACAGGGGACGGCCAAAAACATTCAGTACTTC. This codes for CAGGQGTAKNIQYF.